The 31 T cell receptor beta chains below were found in one sample sequenced in a study of cytotoxic CD8 clonotypes in ibrutinib-treated CLL. The repertoire was sequenced with immunoSEQ multiplex PCR; TCRdb's copy has only in-frame clones and lacks some. The sample gives a few hundred thousand clones, approximately 80% of which show up once; 6.5% to 8.5% is in the top ten. Sample: PBMCs, taken before ibrutinib treatment. The receptor source for this set is a human donor with chronic lymphocytic leukemia.

The chain employs TRBV7-3 and TRBJ2-2, with 8 bases identical to TRBD1. The CDR3 has 16 residues. Germline V gene sequence: CDR1 SGHTA, CDR2 FQGTGA. Trimming took 2 bases from V and 5 from J; bases not matched to a gene: 7. The DNA of the CDR3 is TGTGCCAGCAGCTTAGACTGGACAGGGCTGACCGGGGAGCTGTTTTTT. Its protein product is CASSLDWTGLTGELFF.

This chain connects TRBV4-3 to TRBJ2-7, with TRBD2 matching over 13 bases. Germline V gene data show CDR1 as LGHNA and CDR2 as YSLEER. The CDR3 contains 15 residues. The V and J ends lost 2 bases and 2 bases, in that order; junction bases with no gene match: 0. CDR3 sequence: CASSQTSGRAYEQYF. The CDR3 coding sequence is TGCGCCAGCAGCCAAACTAGCGGGAGGGCCTACGAGCAGTACTTC.

This rearrangement joins TRBV25-1 to TRBJ2-7; TRBD2 agrees at 12 bases. J was trimmed by 6 bases and V by 4 bases; bases with no gene match: 10. Germline CDR1 MGHDK, CDR2 SYGVNS. The CDR3 is made up of 16 amino acids. The CDR3 region is CASSAAGLAGLTEQYF. The CDR3 region has the DNA TGTGCCAGCAGTGCGGCGGGACTAGCGGGCCTCACCGAGCAGTACTTC.

The chain couples TRBV10-3 to TRBJ2-1, with 13 bases that match TRBD2. The CDR3 spans 17 residues. Germline V gene lookup returns CDR1 ENHRY and CDR2 SYGVKD. Unmatched junction bases numbered 1, after V lost 2 bases and J lost 0 bases. CDR3: CAISEGTSGTSYNEQFF. DNA for the CDR3: TGTGCCATCAGTGAGGGGACTAGCGGGACCTCCTACAATGAGCAGTTCTTC.

The chain is built from TRBV5-4 and TRBJ2-1, with 10 bases lining up with TRBD2. Germline V lookup: CDR1 SGHNT, CDR2 YYREEE (reference sequence). V trimming: 0 bases; J trimming: 7 bases; junction bases outside the gene matches: 1. The CDR3 length is 14 residues. The CDR3 sequence: CASSLVLAGNEQFF. The CDR3, as DNA: TGTGCCAGCAGCTTGGTACTAGCGGGGAATGAGCAGTTCTTC.

The chain is built from TRBV6-5 and TRBJ1-1; perhaps TRBD1 as D (5 bases). The CDR3 length is 15 residues. CDR1 is MNHEY, CDR2 SVGAGI, per germline. The germline V and J ends were trimmed by 4 bases and 1 base, with 13 bases remaining between them. In DNA form, the CDR3 reads TGTGCCAGCAGTTCCCCCGGGACGGAGAACACTGAAGCTTTCTTT. Amino acids: CASSSPGTENTEAFF.

CDR3: CAIKSSGGGSYNEQFF. CDR3 bases: TGTGCCATCAAAAGTAGCGGAGGGGGATCCTACAATGAGCAGTTCTTC. The chain carries TRBV10-3 and TRBJ2-1; either TRBD1 or TRBD2 may supply D (6 bases each). The CDR3 is 16 amino acids. Looked up from germline, CDR1 is ENHRY and CDR2 is SYGVKD. Trimming took off 7 bases at V and 1 base at J, with 17 bases between the two ends.

This clone was seen many times. The V call is TRBV7-9, the J call TRBJ2-3; D remains ambiguous. V was cut by 5 bases and J by 2 bases, with 5 bases left in between. The CDR3 has 12 residues. Germline assignment: CDR1 SEHNR and CDR2 FQNEAQ (reference sequence). CDR3 DNA: TGTGCCAGCAGCCATCTCACAGATACGCAGTATTTT. Translated: CASSHLTDTQYF. Based on the CDR3 plus reference TRBV7-9 and TRBJ2-3, the full variable domain is DTGVSQNPRHKITKRGQNVTFRCDPISEHNRLYWYRQTLGQGPEFLTYFQNEAQLEKSRLLSDRFSAERPKGSFSTLEIQRTEQGDSAMYLCASSHLTDTQYFGPGTRLTVL.

This chain uses TRBV2 with TRBJ2-7; D is perhaps TRBD1 or TRBD2 (5 bases each). The V end lost 7 bases, the J end lost 2 bases, and 12 bases lay between the germline ends. Looked up from germline, CDR1 is SNHLY and CDR2 is FYNNEI. The CDR3 spans 13 residues. This chain's CDR3 is CASNPGAPYEQYF. As DNA, the CDR3 is TGTGCCAGCAACCCCGGGGCTCCCTACGAGCAGTACTTC.

The rearrangement links TRBV18 to TRBJ2-2, with 9 bases fitting TRBD1. Germline CDR1 KGHSH, CDR2 LQKENI. CDR3 length: 14 amino acids. J lost 3 bases, V lost 6 bases, and 2 bases had no gene match. CDR3 nucleotide sequence: TGTGCCAGCTCCGACAGGGGGGACACCGGGGAGCTGTTTTTT. This sequence encodes CASSDRGDTGELFF.

The chain has TRBV28 and TRBJ2-1; D gene unclear. Germline CDR1 MDHEN, CDR2 SYDVKM. The germline V and J ends were trimmed by 1 base and 12 bases, with 13 bases remaining between them. This CDR3 is built from 13 residues. The CDR3 coding sequence is TGTGCCAGCAGTTTATCGGGCGGATGGGGGCAGTTCTTC. The encoded protein is CASSLSGGWGQFF.

The chain links TRBV5-4 to TRBJ2-3, with 10 bases matching TRBD2. Unmatched junction bases numbered 7, after V lost 4 bases and J lost 5 bases. The length of the CDR3 is 15 residues. The germline gives CDR1 SGHNT, CDR2 YYREEE (reference sequence). DNA of the CDR3: TGTGCCAGCAGCCCGAGCGGGAGGGCCATAGATACGCAGTATTTT. Protein product: CASSPSGRAIDTQYF. The full variable domain, its missing parts supplied by reference TRBV5-4 and TRBJ2-3, is ETGVTQSPTHLIKTRGQQVTLRCSSQSGHNTVSWYQQALGQGPQFIFQYYREEENGRGNFPPRFSGLQFPNYSSELNVNALELDDSALYLCASSPSGRAIDTQYFGPGTRLTVL.

The rearrangement uses TRBV18 and TRBJ2-3, with TRBD2 matching over 14 bases. This CDR3 is built from 15 residues. J lost 4 bases, V lost 5 bases, and 2 bases had no gene match. Germline V gene data show CDR1 as KGHSH and CDR2 as LQKENI. The CDR3 loop reads CASSATSGRADTQYF. The CDR3 DNA reads TGTGCCAGCTCAGCGACTAGCGGGAGGGCAGATACGCAGTATTTT.

This clone was recorded a few times. J is TRBJ2-3 and V is TRBV5-6; 7 bases line up with TRBD2. Germline CDR1 SGHDT, CDR2 YYEEEE. With V trimmed by 0 bases and J by 4 bases, 2 bases remained unmatched. This CDR3 is 14 amino acids long. In DNA form, the CDR3 reads TGTGCCAGCAGCTTGGGACTAGCAGCAGATACGCAGTATTTT. Residues: CASSLGLAADTQYF.

The genes are TRBV7-3 and TRBJ2-1; D remains unclear. Per the germline V gene, CDR1 is SGHTA and CDR2 is FQGTGA. The V and J ends lost 0 bases and 10 bases respectively, with 13 bases between them. CDR3 length: 14 residues. The CDR3, as DNA: TGTGCCAGCAGCTTAACGTTGCACGGTATGGAGCAGTTCTTC. It translates to CASSLTLHGMEQFF.

The CDR3 DNA reads as TGTGCCAGCAGCCAAGACGGCAGGGCCCAAGAGACCCAGTACTTC. Protein product: CASSQDGRAQETQYF. This sequence joins TRBV4-2 and TRBJ2-5; TRBD1 is a possible D gene (5 bases). CDR1 and CDR2 from the germline V gene are LGHNA and YNFKEQ. Trimming removed 0 bases at V and 1 base at J, with 9 bases between. The CDR3 is made up of 15 amino acids.

The chain couples TRBV2 to TRBJ2-2; a weak D match, TRBD2 (6 bases). CDR3 length: 15 amino acids. V dropped 6 bases and J dropped 2 bases, with 13 bases sitting between them. The V gene's germline CDR1 is SNHLY and CDR2 FYNNEI. CDR3 protein: CASSRDFVNTGELFF. Written as DNA, the CDR3 is TGTGCCAGCAGCCGGGACTTCGTAAACACCGGGGAGCTGTTTTTT.

This clone came up once. The chain couples TRBV7-2 to TRBJ2-1, with a tentative D call TRBD2 (6 bases). Trimming removed 5 bases at V and 6 bases at J, with 14 bases between. This CDR3 spans 14 amino acids. Germline V lookup: CDR1 SGHTA, CDR2 FQGNSA. CDR3 sequence: CASSTTGLFNEQFF. In DNA, the CDR3 is TGTGCCAGCAGCACAACGGGACTCTTCAATGAGCAGTTCTTC.

The rearrangement joins TRBV4-1 to TRBJ1-2; D remains ambiguous. Germline loops: CDR1 MGHRA, CDR2 YSYEKL. The V gene lost 2 bases and the J gene lost 3 bases, with 19 bases spanning the gap. The CDR3 extends over 17 amino acids. The CDR3 loop reads CASSQFFGLQLHYGYTF. The CDR3 nucleotides read TGCGCCAGCAGCCAATTTTTCGGGCTCCAATTGCACTATGGCTACACCTTC.

The chain uses TRBV4-3 and TRBJ2-5; TRBD2 might be the D (5 bases). CDR1 and CDR2 (germline): LGHNA, YSLEER. There are 17 residues in the CDR3. The V gene lost 1 base and the J gene lost 3 bases, with 18 bases spanning the gap. The CDR3, as DNA: TGCGCCAGCAGCCAAGGACTACCCCCCCTAAACGAAGAGACCCAGTACTTC. Its protein product is CASSQGLPPLNEETQYF.

The V call is TRBV21-1, the J call TRBJ2-3. TRBV21-1 is recorded as a pseudogene. The CDR3 sequence is 11 residues long. The CDR3 sequence is CASSSTDTQYF. CDR3 nucleotides: TGTGCCAGCAGCTCCACAGATACGCAGTATTTT.

The V and J genes are TRBV5-4 and TRBJ2-1; TRBD2 matches at 13 bases. The CDR3 is 17 residues long. Trimming took 2 bases from V and 3 from J; bases not matched to a gene: 5. Germline values: CDR1 SGHNT, CDR2 YYREEE (reference sequence). The chain's CDR3 is CASSFRTSGSRYNEQFF. In nucleotides, the CDR3 is TGTGCCAGCAGCTTCCGGACTAGCGGGAGTCGCTACAATGAGCAGTTCTTC.

The chain is built from TRBV5-1 and TRBJ2-5, with 7 bases matching TRBD2. This CDR3 is built from 15 residues. Germline loops: CDR1 SGHRS, CDR2 YFSETQ. V dropped 5 bases and J dropped 6; count of bases not matched to a gene: 13. The DNA for the CDR3 is TGCGCCAGCAGTTTAGCGGGCCCTGACGTGAAGACCCAGTACTTC. Translating gives CASSLAGPDVKTQYF.

This rearrangement joins TRBV29-1 to TRBJ1-1, with 10 bases identical to TRBD1. There are 15 residues in the CDR3. Germline V gives CDR1 SQVTM, CDR2 ANQGSEA. Trimming cost V 0 bases and J 5 bases; bases outside gene matches: 6. The CDR3 region has the DNA TGCAGCGTTGAAGATCGAAGGACAGGGGGGACTGAAGCTTTCTTT. Translated: CSVEDRRTGGTEAFF.

In this sample, this clone turned up a few times. This rearrangement joins TRBV28 to TRBJ1-2; 8 nucleotides align to TRBD1. V lost 5 bases, J lost 4 bases, and 9 bases stayed unmatched. CDR1 and CDR2 from the germline V gene are MDHEN and SYDVKM. CDR3 length equals 15 residues. The CDR3 region has the DNA TGTGCCAGCAGTCCCGGGGATGACAGGGGCTATGGCTACACCTTC. This gives the protein CASSPGDDRGYGYTF.

The genes are TRBV19 and TRBJ2-3, with D possibly matching TRBD2 (5 bases). The V end was cut by 4 bases, the J end by 11 bases, with 25 bases between. This CDR3 region has 16 residues. CDR1 and CDR2 (germline): LNHDA, SQIVND (reference sequence). This CDR3 reads CASSSPAGEGRGRQYF. Here the CDR3 DNA reads TGTGCCAGTAGTAGTCCCGCGGGTGAGGGAAGAGGTCGGCAGTATTTT.

The chain links TRBV21-1 to TRBJ1-5. TRBV21-1 is termed a pseudogene. The CDR3 is 16 amino acids. Written as DNA, the CDR3 is TGTGCCAGCAGCTCCCAAGGGCTCAGGATCTGTCAGCCCCAGCATTTT. Its protein product is CASSSQGLRICQPQHF.

The chain links TRBV21-1 to TRBJ2-1; TRBD2, the D gene given by the table, was not confirmed from the DNA. TRBV21-1 is shown as a pseudogene. The CDR3 loop spans 17 amino acids. CDR3 nucleotides: TGTGCCAGCAGCAAAGTCCTAGCGGGAGCCCACTACAATGAGCAGTTCTTC. Its translation is CASSKVLAGAHYNEQFF.

V usage is TRBV5-8 and J usage is TRBJ2-1, with 10 bases matching TRBD2. Germline loops: CDR1 SGHTS, CDR2 YDEGEE. J gave up 4 bases and V 1 base, and 5 bases lay outside the gene matches. This CDR3 spans 16 amino acids. Here the CDR3 reads CASSLLTSGNYNEQFF. In DNA, the CDR3 is TGTGCCAGCAGCTTGCTTACTAGCGGGAATTACAATGAGCAGTTCTTC.

The J gene is TRBJ2-7, the V gene TRBV5-1; TRBD2 is a possible D gene (5 bases). This CDR3 spans 16 amino acids. V lost 0 bases and J 6 bases, leaving 19 bases between the germline ends. CDR1 and CDR2 from the germline V gene are SGHRS and YFSETQ. CDR3 protein: CASSLVSGGTAGEQYF. The DNA for the CDR3 is TGCGCCAGCAGCTTGGTTTCGGGCGGAACGGCGGGCGAGCAGTACTTC.

The rearrangement links TRBV27 to TRBJ1-5; D is unclear. Trimming pared 2 bases from V and 4 bases from J, leaving 6 bases between. CDR1 MNHEY and CDR2 SMNVEV come from the germline V gene (reference sequence). The CDR3 consists of 13 residues. DNA of the CDR3: TGTGCCAGCAGTTTAAGGAGAAATCAGCCCCAGCATTTT. Encoded protein: CASSLRRNQPQHF.